This T cell receptor beta chain was captured in a study of T cells in women clearing cervical HPV infection (dated by TCRdb to 2016 to 2019). Regarding the study in general: Cases were some 26 women with histologically confirmed HPV16-related CIN3 or worse, including a couple of invasive cancers. HLA typing was available for only a few women, so HLA type could not be excluded as a confounder. As quality controls, five blinded duplicates were added to each group, bringing the total to roughly 60 samples made up of approximately 50 participants and some ten replicates. The roughly 27 controls were women who cleared a single incident HPV16 infection within 12 months without developing precancer or cancer. A median age of approximately 34 years was observed in cases versus under 40 in controls, and no significant differences in baseline characteristics were found. This exploratory proof-of-principle case-control study, nested within the Guanacaste HPV Natural History Study in Costa Rica, compared TCR repertoires among women with different cervical HPV16 outcomes. The parent cohort enrolled 8,500 to 13,000 women aged 18 or older in Guanacaste, Costa Rica, during about 1992 to 1995 and followed them for approximately 7 years. Cases and controls were matched on year of sample collection and on age within five years. Among cases, blood sampling came a median of nearly 150 days after lesion detection, with an interquartile range of about 80 to 220 days. Blood from cases was collected at the visit where the lesion was first found, while blood from controls was collected once the infection could no longer be detected. What the study reported, not specific to this receptor: Whether associations preceded infection or resulted from infection could not be shown with the cross-sectional design, and effector/memory subsets and HPV-specific T cells were not isolated. Lower TRBV6-7 relative abundance was observed in cases than in controls (around 0.11% versus 0.15%; Bonferroni P = 0.0008). Random forest classifiers that combined richness and V gene abundances separated cases from controls with an estimated AUC of approximately 0.78. TCR repertoire richness was significantly higher in CIN3+ cases than in controls across sequencing depths, while evenness did not differ. Because T-cell numbers per sample were unknown, differences in richness could reflect varying T-cell content rather than repertoire biology.

On this clone: Its antigen has not been determined. The CDR3 goes on 3 residues after the read ends, and that part is filled in from the germline J gene.

TCR beta CDR3 regions were amplified by multiplex PCR using the immunoSEQ assay from an average of 1200 ng genomic DNA per sample. The assay corrected primer bias using a complete synthetic TCR repertoire to establish an amplification baseline. The amplicons were sequenced using the Illumina platform. Concerning the study's data processing: Sequence errors were corrected by clustering with frequency ratios and a modified nearest-neighbor algorithm, and the sequences were then analyzed in the immunoSEQ Analyzer using IMGT gene definitions. At each rarefaction depth, TCR richness and evenness were averaged across 20 rarefaction repeats, and samples with fewer sequences than that depth were excluded. Wilcoxon rank sum tests with FDR correction were used to compare relative abundances of V, D and J genes between the groups. An intraclass correlation of about 96% for TCR richness and an average of 76.4% across approximately 63 gene segments were obtained from the blinded duplicates. The source is immuneACCESS, and TCRdb retained only in-frame sequences with V and J called. Part of the clones is not carried over; for the studies checked, unresolved V genes explain less than half of this, and the remainder is unexplained. V and J calls and clone size are as listed in that table; D and trimming were resolved from the DNA. The sample's records list 30,000 to 35,000 clones. Together, the top ten hold 1.6% of the sample.

Every participant had a single incident cervical HPV16 infection, and prevalent HPV16 infections were excluded. Cervical HPV DNA was detected with MY09/MY11 PCR, and genotyping was done by dot-blot hybridization. Less than 19 mL of heparinized blood was centrifuged, after which the buffy coat was aliquoted, frozen at -30 degrees C, and then stored at -80 degrees C. QIAGEN kits were used to extract genomic DNA from the buffy coat specimens. Taken from cysteine to phenylalanine, the CDR3 has 17 residues. The DNA covers only part of the CDR3, 42 bases in frame from base 1. Trimming takes 1 base off V and 3 bases off J; junction bases not matched to a gene: 11. Reading the germline V gene gives CDR1 SGHRS and CDR2 YFSETQ.

The specimen was blood buffy coat. The rearrangement combines TRBV5-1 with TRBJ2-7, with 9 bases matching TRBD2. This sequence was found in a woman between 18 and 75 years old with a cervical HPV16 infection that either progressed to CIN3+ or cleared (not recorded which). The CDR3 reads as follows: CASSLRERGALNYEQYF. CDR3 DNA (partial): TGCGCCAGCAGCTTGCGCGAGCGGGGGGCACTCAACTACGAG.